This T cell receptor beta chain is from a study of CD8 T cells in ankylosing spondylitis. This clonotype was observed a few times. No antigen is known for it. General study points: CD8+ by phenotype, disease-linked clones were relatively rare in peripheral blood. It appeared that ankylosing spondylitis blood was characterized by a TCR beta motif of several highly homologous variants. It was reported that disease-linked clones were significantly enriched in matched ankylosing spondylitis synovial fluid.

Germline V gene lookup returns CDR1 LGHDT and CDR2 YNNKEL (reference sequence). V was trimmed by 4 bases and J by 5 bases, leaving 8 bases between them. This CDR3 spans 12 amino acids. In TCRdb, the 5' RACE reads were re-called with MiXCR into one record per CDR3 protein. The table has approximately 140,000 distinct CDR3 sequences, 7% to 10% seen once. Material for sequencing was synovial fluid, either unsorted or a sorted T cell fraction (not recorded which). This clonotype originated in a male donor with ankylosing spondylitis. The chain links TRBV3-1 to TRBJ2-5; D not certain. As DNA, the CDR3 is TGTGCCAGCAGCCGCAAAGGGGAGACCCAGTACTTC. Its protein is CASSRKGETQYF.